This TCR beta chain was profiled in a study of cytotoxic CD8 clonotypes in ibrutinib-treated CLL. Study information: Each sample contained, on average, about 250,000 productive templates and 75,000 to 100,000 productive rearrangements.

Trimming removed 3 bases from V and 7 bases from J; junction bases left unmatched: 11. CDR1 is SEHNR, CDR2 FQNEAQ, per germline (reference sequence). The CDR3 totals 15 residues. Profiled with immunoSEQ multiplex PCR; TCRdb holds only in-frame clones, not every one. Among fewer than 400,000 clones listed, about 64% were seen once. The rearrangement links TRBV7-9 to TRBJ2-7; 8 bases map to TRBD2. The TCR sequence derives from a human donor with chronic lymphocytic leukemia. The sample in question was PBMCs, obtained after 36 months of ibrutinib treatment. In DNA, the CDR3 is TGTGCCAGCAGCTTGGGGCAAGCGGGAGTTGGGGAGCAGTACTTC. Its translation: CASSLGQAGVGEQYF.